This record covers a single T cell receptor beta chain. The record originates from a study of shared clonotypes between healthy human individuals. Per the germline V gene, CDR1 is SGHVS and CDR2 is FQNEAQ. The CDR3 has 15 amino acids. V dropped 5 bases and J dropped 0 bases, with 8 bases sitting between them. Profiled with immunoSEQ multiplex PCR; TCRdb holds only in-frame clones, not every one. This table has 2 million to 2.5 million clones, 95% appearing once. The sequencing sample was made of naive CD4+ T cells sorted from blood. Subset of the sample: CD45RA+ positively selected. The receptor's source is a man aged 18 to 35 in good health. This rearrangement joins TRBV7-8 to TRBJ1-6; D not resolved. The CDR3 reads CASSGQGSYNSPLHF. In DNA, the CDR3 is TGTGCCAGCAGCGGCCAAGGCTCCTATAATTCACCCCTCCACTTT.